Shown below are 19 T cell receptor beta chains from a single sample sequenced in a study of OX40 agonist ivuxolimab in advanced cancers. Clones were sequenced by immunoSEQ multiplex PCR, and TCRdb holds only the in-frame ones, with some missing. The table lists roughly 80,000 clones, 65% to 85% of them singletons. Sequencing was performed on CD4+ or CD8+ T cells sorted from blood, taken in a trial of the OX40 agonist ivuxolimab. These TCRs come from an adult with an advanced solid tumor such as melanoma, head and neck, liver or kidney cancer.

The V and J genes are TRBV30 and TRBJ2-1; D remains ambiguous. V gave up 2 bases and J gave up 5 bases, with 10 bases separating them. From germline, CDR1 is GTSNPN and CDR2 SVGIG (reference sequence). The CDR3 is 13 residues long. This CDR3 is CAWSWSRDNEQFF. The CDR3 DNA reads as TGTGCCTGGAGTTGGAGCAGAGACAATGAGCAGTTCTTC.

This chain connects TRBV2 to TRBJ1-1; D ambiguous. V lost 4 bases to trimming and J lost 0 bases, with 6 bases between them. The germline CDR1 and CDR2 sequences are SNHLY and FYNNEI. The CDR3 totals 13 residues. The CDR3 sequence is CASSGAVNTEAFF. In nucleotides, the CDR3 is TGTGCCAGCAGTGGGGCCGTGAACACTGAAGCTTTCTTT.

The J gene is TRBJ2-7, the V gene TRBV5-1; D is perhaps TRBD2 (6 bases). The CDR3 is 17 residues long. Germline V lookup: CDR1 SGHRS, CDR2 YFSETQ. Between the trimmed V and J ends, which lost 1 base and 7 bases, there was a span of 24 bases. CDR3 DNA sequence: TGCGCCAGCAGCTTGCAATCGGCGGGGCGTGGAGTTCAGGAGCAGTACTTC. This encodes CASSLQSAGRGVQEQYF.

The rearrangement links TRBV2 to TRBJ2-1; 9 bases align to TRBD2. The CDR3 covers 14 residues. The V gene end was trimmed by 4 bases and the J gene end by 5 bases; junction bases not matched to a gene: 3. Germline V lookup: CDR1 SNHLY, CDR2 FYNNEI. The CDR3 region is CASSASGNNNEQFF. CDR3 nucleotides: TGTGCCAGCAGTGCTAGCGGGAATAACAATGAGCAGTTCTTC.

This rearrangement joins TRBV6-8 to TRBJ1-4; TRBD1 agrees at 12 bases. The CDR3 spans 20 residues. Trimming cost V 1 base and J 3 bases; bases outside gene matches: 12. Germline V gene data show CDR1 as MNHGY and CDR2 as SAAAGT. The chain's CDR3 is CASSYLTRDRGRVANEKLFF. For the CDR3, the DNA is TGTGCCAGCAGTTACTTGACCCGGGACAGGGGGCGGGTAGCTAATGAAAAACTGTTTTTT.

The CDR3 protein is CASSVNSGFQGFF. CDR3 sequence (DNA): TGTGCCAGCAGCGTAAACTCCGGGTTCCAAGGGTTCTTC. This chain uses TRBV7-2 with TRBJ2-1; no definite D call. Trimming pared 5 bases from V and 15 bases from J, leaving 20 bases between. The CDR3 has 13 residues. CDR1 SGHTA and CDR2 FQGNSA come from the germline V gene. The full variable domain, with the rest looked up from reference TRBV7-2 and TRBJ2-1, is GAGVSQSPSNKVTEKGKDVELRCDPISGHTALYWYRQSLGQGLEFLIYFQGNSAPDKSGLPSDRFSAERTGGSVSTLTIQRTQQEDSAVYLCASSVNSGFQGFFGPGTRLTVL.

The CDR3 nucleotides are TGTGCCAGCTCACCACCGAGCGGGAGTTACGAGCAGTACTTC. It specifies CASSPPSGSYEQYF. The chain links TRBV18 to TRBJ2-7; 8 positions match TRBD2. V trimming: 0 bases; J trimming: 4 bases; junction bases outside the gene matches: 2. Germline lookup yields CDR1 KGHSH and CDR2 LQKENI. CDR3 length equals 14 residues.

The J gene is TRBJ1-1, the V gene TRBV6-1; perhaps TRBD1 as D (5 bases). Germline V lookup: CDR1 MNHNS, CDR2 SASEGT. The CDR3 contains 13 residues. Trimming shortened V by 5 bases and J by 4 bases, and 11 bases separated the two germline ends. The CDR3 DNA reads TGTGCCAGCAGTCAGGGTGTAGGCACTGAAGCTTTCTTT. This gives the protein CASSQGVGTEAFF.

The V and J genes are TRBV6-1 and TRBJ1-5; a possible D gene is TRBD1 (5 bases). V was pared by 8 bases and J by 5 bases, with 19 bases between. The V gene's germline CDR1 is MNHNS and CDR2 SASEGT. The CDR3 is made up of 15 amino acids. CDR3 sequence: CASDLSAGRDQPQHF. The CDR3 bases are TGTGCCAGCGATTTGTCAGCAGGGAGGGATCAGCCCCAGCATTTT.

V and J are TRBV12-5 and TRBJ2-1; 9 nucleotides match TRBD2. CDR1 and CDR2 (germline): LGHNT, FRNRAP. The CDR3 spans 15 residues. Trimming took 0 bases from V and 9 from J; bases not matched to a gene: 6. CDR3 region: CASGLVASGTSEQFF. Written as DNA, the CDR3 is TGTGCTAGTGGTTTGGTCGCTAGCGGGACTAGTGAGCAGTTCTTC. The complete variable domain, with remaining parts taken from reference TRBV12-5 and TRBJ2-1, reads DARVTQTPRHKVTEMGQEVTMRCQPILGHNTVFWYRQTMMQGLELLAYFRNRAPLDDSGMPKDRFSAEMPDATLATLKIQPSEPRDSAVYFCASGLVASGTSEQFFGPGTRLTVL.

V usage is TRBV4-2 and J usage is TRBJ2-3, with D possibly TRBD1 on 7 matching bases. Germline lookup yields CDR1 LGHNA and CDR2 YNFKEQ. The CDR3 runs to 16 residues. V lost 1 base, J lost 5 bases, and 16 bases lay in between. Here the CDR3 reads CASSQVGGGAGDTQYF. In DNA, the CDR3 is TGTGCCAGCAGCCAAGTAGGAGGGGGCGCGGGAGATACGCAGTATTTT.

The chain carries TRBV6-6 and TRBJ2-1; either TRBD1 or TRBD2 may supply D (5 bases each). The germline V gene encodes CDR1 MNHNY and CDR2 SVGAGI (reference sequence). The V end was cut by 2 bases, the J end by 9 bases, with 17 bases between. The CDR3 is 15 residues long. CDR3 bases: TGTGCCAGCAGTTACCCCCAATTAAAGGGGACTGAGCAGTTCTTC. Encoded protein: CASSYPQLKGTEQFF.

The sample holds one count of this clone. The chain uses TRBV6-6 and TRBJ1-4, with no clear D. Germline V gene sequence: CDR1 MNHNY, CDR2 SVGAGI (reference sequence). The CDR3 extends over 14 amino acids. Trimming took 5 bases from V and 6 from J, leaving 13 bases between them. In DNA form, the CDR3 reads TGTGCCAGCAGTCCCCCGAGCGGCGATGAAAAACTGTTTTTT. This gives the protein CASSPPSGDEKLFF.

The DNA for the CDR3 is TGTGCTAGTGCCGGGCCAGATCAGCCCCAGCATTTT. It yields the protein CASAGPDQPQHF. This chain joins TRBV12-5 and TRBJ1-5; D uncertain. Germline lookup yields CDR1 LGHNT and CDR2 FRNRAP. This CDR3 has 12 amino acids. The V end was cut by 7 bases, the J end by 5 bases, with 9 bases between.

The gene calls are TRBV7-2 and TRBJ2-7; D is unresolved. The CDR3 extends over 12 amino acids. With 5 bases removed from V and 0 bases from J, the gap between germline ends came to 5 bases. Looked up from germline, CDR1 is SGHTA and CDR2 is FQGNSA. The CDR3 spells CASSAASYEQYF. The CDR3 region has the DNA TGTGCCAGCAGCGCTGCCTCCTACGAGCAGTACTTC.

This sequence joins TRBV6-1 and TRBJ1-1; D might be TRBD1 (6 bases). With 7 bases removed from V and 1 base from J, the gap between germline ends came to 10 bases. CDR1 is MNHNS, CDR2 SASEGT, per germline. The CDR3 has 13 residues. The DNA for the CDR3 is TGTGCCAGCAAAAGGACAGAGAACACTGAAGCTTTCTTT. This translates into CASKRTENTEAFF.

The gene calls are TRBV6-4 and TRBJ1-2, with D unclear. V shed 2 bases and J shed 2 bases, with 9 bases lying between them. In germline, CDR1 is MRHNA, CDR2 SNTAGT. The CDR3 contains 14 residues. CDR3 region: CASSDGKGNYGYTF. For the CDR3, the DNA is TGTGCCAGCAGTGACGGTAAAGGGAACTATGGCTACACCTTC.

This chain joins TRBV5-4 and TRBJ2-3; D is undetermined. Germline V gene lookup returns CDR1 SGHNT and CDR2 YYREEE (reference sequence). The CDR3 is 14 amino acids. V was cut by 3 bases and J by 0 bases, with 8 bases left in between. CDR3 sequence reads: CASSSERSTDTQYF. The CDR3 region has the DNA TGTGCCAGCAGCTCGGAGAGAAGCACAGATACGCAGTATTTT.

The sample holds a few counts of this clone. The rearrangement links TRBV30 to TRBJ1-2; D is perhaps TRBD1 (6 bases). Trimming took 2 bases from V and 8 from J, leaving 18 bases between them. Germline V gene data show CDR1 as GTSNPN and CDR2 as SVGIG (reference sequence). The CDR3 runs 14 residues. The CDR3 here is CAWSPPRGARGYTF. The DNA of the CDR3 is TGTGCCTGGAGTCCCCCCCGGGGGGCGAGGGGCTACACCTTC.